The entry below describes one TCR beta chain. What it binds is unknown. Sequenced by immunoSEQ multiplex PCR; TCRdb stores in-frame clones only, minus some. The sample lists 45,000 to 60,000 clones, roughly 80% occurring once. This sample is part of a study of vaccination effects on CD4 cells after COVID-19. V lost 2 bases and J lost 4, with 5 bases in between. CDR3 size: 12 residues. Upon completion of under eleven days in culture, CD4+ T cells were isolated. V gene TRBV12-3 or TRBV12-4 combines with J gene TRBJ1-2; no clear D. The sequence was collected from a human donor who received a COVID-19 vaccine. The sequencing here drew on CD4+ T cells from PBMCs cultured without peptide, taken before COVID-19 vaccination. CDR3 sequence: CASSLFSYGYTF. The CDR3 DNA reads TGTGCCAGCAGTTTATTCAGCTATGGCTACACCTTC.